This T cell receptor (beta chain) derives from a study of vaccination and CD4 T cells after COVID-19. Concerning this clonotype itself: Its matching antigen is unknown.

Cultured CD4+ T cell DNA underwent sequencing with the Oncomine TCR Beta short-read assay. TCRdb processed the PCR reads anew with MiXCR; each CDR3 protein has one entry. Here the sample spans about 20,000 distinct CDR3 sequences, roughly three fifths being singletons. This sample's treatment: roughly nine-day PBMC culture with coronavirus spike peptide pools or control peptides (ViraFEST assay). Sequences were derived from CD4+ T cells from blood, cultured in vitro, sampled after SARS-CoV-2 vaccination. The source is a human donor who had recovered from COVID-19.

The CDR3 reads CASSPRLPGQGYGYTF. The CDR3 DNA sequence: TGTGCCAGCAGTCCTAGATTACCGGGACAGGGCTATGGCTACACCTTC. The chain employs TRBV12-3 or TRBV12-4 and TRBJ1-2; 9 bases fit TRBD1. V was pared by 5 bases and J by 4 bases, with 11 bases of the junction left unmatched. The CDR3 has 16 amino acids.